This T cell receptor (beta chain) was sequenced for a study of T-cell memory formation after mild COVID-19. Study-level information: Largely, the TCR clusters proved donor specific. Findings and caveats of the study: A subset of responding clones appeared in pre-infection memory, suggesting cross-reactive memory joined.

Each CDR3 protein is one row after TCRdb ran MiXCR on the 5' RACE reads. The top ten clones hold roughly 23% of a sample with around 300,000 distinct CDR3 sequences, roughly 17% of them seen once. For this clonotype: Antigen unknown.

The germline V gene has CDR1 ENHRY and CDR2 SYGVKD. This CDR3 spans 12 amino acids. V gave up 5 bases and J gave up 1 base, with 5 bases separating them. The receptor was isolated from a man between 18 and 29 years old who had mild COVID-19 (a few samples of this study predate the infection). Cell type and time point are not known. The chain recombines TRBV10-3 with TRBJ1-1; D call uncertain. Input material: PBMCs or a T cell subset sorted from them (not recorded which). CDR3 bases: TGTGCCATCAGTTCAGAGAACACTGAAGCTTTCTTT. Amino acids: CAISSENTEAFF.